The entry that follows covers one TCR beta chain sequence. Its antigen is undetermined. The data stem from a study of Ad26.COV2.S vaccination and SARS-CoV-2 variants. Turning to the study itself: Trial arm assignment for the donor was COV1001 Ad26.COV2.S. Points from the study as a whole: The analyses of TCR breadth and depth may have understated the size of total T cell responses. Marked by substantial breadth, spike-specific CD8+ and CD4+ T cell responses were reportedly seen after vaccination.

Profiling relied on immunoSEQ multiplex PCR, and the TCRdb table lists in-frame clones only, not all of them. This sample has about 680,000 clones, with roughly 90% found just once. Treatment described: around 19 received Ad26.COV2.S at low or high dose, single or two shots; roughly 5 received placebo; per-sample allocation not given. The samples date from day 63 after the first vaccine or placebo injection. The clonotype was recovered from a person aged 18-65 years who received the Ad26.COV2.S COVID-19 vaccine or a placebo. This material consisted of peripheral blood, taken in a trial of Ad26.COV2.S vaccine versus placebo.

CDR3 nucleotide sequence: TGTGCCATCAGTGACCTGGGACTTACGAACACCGGGGAGCTGTTTTTT. Translation: CAISDLGLTNTGELFF. The rearrangement joins TRBV10-3 to TRBJ2-2; D is perhaps TRBD2 (6 bases). The CDR3 totals 16 residues. The V end was cut by 3 bases, the J end by 0 bases, with 11 bases between. CDR1 and CDR2 from the germline V gene are ENHRY and SYGVKD.